The clone carrying this T cell receptor (beta chain) was seen more than once but under ten times. As yet, its antigen is unknown. Those patients with uncontrolled infection, other autoimmune disease, pregnancy or lactation were excluded. Trimming took 6 bases from V and 6 from J, leaving 11 bases between them. Germline CDR1 is MDHEN and CDR2 is SYDVKM. The CDR3 has 13 amino acids. Amplification targeted TCR beta CDR3 regions from RNA transcripts. TCR CDR3 underwent first-round RT-PCR with the HTBI primer set. TCRdb fed the multiplex PCR reads into MiXCR, producing one record per CDR3 protein. The table has about 640,000 distinct CDR3 sequences, under 25% seen once; the top ten hold about 34%. The data belong to a study of T cells in Graves' hyperthyroidism and ophthalmopathy. Findings and limits, study-wide: Model predictions of ophthalmopathy came a median about 6.3 months before onset. The blood repertoire included most of the expanded thyroid clonotypes above 0.001.

J is TRBJ2-2 and V is TRBV28; D is perhaps TRBD2 (7 bases). The clonotype comes from a man aged 30 to 45 with Graves' ophthalmopathy. Specimen: blood. The CDR3 region is CASRVGGAGELFF. Written as DNA, the CDR3 is TGTGCCAGCAGGGTAGGGGGGGCCGGGGAGCTGTTTTTT.